These T cell receptor beta chains were read from a single sample in a study of beta chain features in type 1 diabetes. Data came from immunoSEQ multiplex PCR; TCRdb stores just in-frame clones and leaves some out. The table has hundreds of thousands of clones, 15% seen once. The sequencing input was naive CD4+ T cells from blood. The source is a man between 18 and 35 years old in good health. The CDR3 runs from the conserved cysteine through the conserved F or W. D genes are given only for firm matches. Only part of the rows carry a size: once, few, many, or a class if the clone is expanded.

few	-	TRBV13	TRBJ2-1	CASSLRTTRPYNEQFF	TGTGCCAGCAGCCTACGGACAACACGGCCCTACAATGAGCAGTTCTTC
few	TRBD2	TRBV5-1	TRBJ2-2	CASSGTSGENTGELFF	TGCGCCAGCAGCGGCACTAGCGGGGAAAACACCGGGGAGCTGTTTTTT
-	-	TRBV7-2	TRBJ1-2	CASSPQGYGYTF	TGTGCCAGCAGCCCGCAGGGCTATGGCTACACCTTC
-	-	TRBV9	TRBJ2-3	CASSVVPGGTDTQYF	TGTGCCAGCAGCGTAGTGCCCGGGGGCACAGATACGCAGTATTTT
-	TRBD2	TRBV18	TRBJ2-7	CASSLGDTRERYEQYF	TGTGCCAGCTCCCTTGGAGATACGCGGGAGCGCTACGAGCAGTACTTC
-	-	TRBV9	TRBJ2-2	CASNGPYTGELFF	TGTGCCAGCAACGGTCCCTACACCGGGGAGCTGTTTTTT
few	TRBD2	TRBV7-2	TRBJ2-1	CASSLRAGEYNEQFF	TGTGCCAGCAGCTTACGGGCGGGGGAGTACAATGAGCAGTTCTTC
-	-	TRBV6-1	TRBJ2-6	CASSGNRREGANVLTF	TGTGCCAGCAGTGGAAACAGGAGGGAAGGGGCCAACGTCCTGACTTTC
-	TRBD1	TRBV7-2	TRBJ2-7	CASSLRTGESYEQYF	TGTGCCAGCAGCTTGCGGACAGGGGAGTCCTACGAGCAGTACTTC
-	-	TRBV25-1	TRBJ1-3	CASSTHRGSANTIYF	TGTGCCAGCAGTACTCATCGGGGTTCGGCGAACACCATATATTTT
few	TRBD2	TRBV10-3	TRBJ2-1	CAISESDSGGRDEQFF	TGTGCCATCAGTGAGTCCGACTCGGGAGGGAGGGATGAGCAGTTCTTC
-	-	TRBV7-9	TRBJ2-7	CASSSVNSYEQYF	TGTGCCAGCAGCTCCGTTAATTCCTACGAGCAGTACTTC